The sequence of this TCR beta chain was determined in a study of blood T cells in healthy people across ages. V lost 3 bases and J lost 6; bases outside the gene matches: 10. Germline values: CDR1 DFQATT, CDR2 SNEGSKA (reference sequence). The CDR3 totals 15 residues. A second roughly 7 to 12 cycle PCR used barcoded and J-beta primers. Researchers report that each sample yielded at least 3 million CDR3-containing paired-end reads. TCRdb reprocessed the 5' RACE reads via MiXCR and lists one record per CDR3 protein. The sample has more than 700,000 distinct CDR3 sequences, 35% to 50% seen once. The chain joins TRBV20-1 to TRBJ2-2; 7 positions agree with TRBD2. Sequences were obtained from blood. The clonotype was recovered from an elderly man in good health. In nucleotides, the CDR3 is TGCAGTGCTAGCCAGCCTAGCGGCGCGCCCGGGGAGCTGTTTTTT. This gives the protein CSASQPSGAPGELFF.